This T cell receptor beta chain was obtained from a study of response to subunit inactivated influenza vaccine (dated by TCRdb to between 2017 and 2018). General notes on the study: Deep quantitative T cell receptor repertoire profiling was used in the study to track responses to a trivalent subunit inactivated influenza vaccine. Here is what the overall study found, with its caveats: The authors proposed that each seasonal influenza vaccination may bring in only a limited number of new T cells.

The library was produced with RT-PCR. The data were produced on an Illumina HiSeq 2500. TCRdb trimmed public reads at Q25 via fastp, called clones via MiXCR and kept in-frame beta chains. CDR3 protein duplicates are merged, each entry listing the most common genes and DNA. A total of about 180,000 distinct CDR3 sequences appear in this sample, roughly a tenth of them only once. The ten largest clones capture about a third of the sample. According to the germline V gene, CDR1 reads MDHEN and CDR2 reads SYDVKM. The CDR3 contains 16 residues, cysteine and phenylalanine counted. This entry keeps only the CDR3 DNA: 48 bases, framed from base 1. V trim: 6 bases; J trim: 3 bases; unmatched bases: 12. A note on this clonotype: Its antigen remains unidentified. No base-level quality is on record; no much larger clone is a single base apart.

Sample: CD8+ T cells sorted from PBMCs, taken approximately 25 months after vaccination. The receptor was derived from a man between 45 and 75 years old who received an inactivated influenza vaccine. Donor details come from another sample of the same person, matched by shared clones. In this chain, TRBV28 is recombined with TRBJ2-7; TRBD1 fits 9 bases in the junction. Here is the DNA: TGTGCCAGCAGACTAGGGACCGGGACAGGGTTCTACGAGCAGTACTTC. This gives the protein CASRLGTGTGFYEQYF.